This paragraph reports one T cell receptor (beta chain). This CDR3 has 15 amino acids. The germline V gene has CDR1 MNHNS and CDR2 SASEGT. Trimming pared 1 base from V and 7 bases from J, leaving 14 bases between. The data stem from a study of blood T cell repertoires in COVID-19. As for the study in general: Acute-phase and convalescent COVID-19 samples originated in the United States, Italy and Spain. Sample material is recorded as cDNA or gDNA derived from T cells, B-cell-depleted T cells, or PBMCs.

In the study's own analysis: For nucleated cells, counts were estimated from reference gene primer amplification. Only in-frame clones appear in the TCRdb table, and some are missing; sequencing was by immunoSEQ multiplex PCR. That table furnishes V, J and clone size, whereas the DNA furnished D and trimming. The sample has about 46,000 clones; more than 75% are singletons. The genes are TRBV6-1 and TRBJ2-1, with unresolved D. Sequencing was performed on peripheral blood. The TCR sequence derives from a man aged 45-65 years with active COVID-19. The CDR3 loop reads CASSEVGLGQNEQFF. CDR3 sequence (DNA): TGTGCCAGCAGTGAAGTTGGCCTAGGTCAGAATGAGCAGTTCTTC.